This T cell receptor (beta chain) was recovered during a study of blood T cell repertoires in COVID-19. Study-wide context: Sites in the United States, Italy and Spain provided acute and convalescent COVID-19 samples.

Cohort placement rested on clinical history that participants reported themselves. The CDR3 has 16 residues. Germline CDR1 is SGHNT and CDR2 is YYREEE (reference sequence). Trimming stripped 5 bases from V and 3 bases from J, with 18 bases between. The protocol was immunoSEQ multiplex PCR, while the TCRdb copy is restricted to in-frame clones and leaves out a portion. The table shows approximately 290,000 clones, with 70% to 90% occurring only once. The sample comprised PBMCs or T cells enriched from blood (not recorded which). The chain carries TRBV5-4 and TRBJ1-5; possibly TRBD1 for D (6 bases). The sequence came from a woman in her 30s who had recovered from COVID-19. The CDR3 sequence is CASSPKAGADNQPQHF. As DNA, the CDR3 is TGTGCCAGCAGTCCCAAGGCGGGGGCCGACAATCAGCCCCAGCATTTT.